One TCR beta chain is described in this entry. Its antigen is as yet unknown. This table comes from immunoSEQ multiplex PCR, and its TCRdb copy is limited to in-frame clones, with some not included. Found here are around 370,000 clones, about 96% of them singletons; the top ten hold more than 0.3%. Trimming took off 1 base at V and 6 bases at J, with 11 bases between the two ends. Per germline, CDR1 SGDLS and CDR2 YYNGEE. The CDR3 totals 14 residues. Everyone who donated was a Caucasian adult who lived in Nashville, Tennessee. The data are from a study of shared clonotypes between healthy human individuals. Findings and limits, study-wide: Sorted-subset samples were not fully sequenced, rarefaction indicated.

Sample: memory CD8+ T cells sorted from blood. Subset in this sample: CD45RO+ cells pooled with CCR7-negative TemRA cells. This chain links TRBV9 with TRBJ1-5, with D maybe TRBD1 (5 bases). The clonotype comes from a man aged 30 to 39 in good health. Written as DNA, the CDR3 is TGTGCCAGCAGCGTAAGAGGGGATAGTCAGCCCCAGCATTTT. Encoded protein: CASSVRGDSQPQHF.